This entry is about one T cell receptor beta chain. The length of the CDR3 is 12 residues. With V trimmed by 6 bases and J by 7 bases, 5 bases remained unmatched. RNA transcripts provided the template for amplifying TCR beta CDR3 regions. A first-round RT-PCR used HTBI primers, followed by a second-round multiplex PCR. Using its own MiXCR run on the multiplex PCR reads, TCRdb lists one record per CDR3 protein. The repertoire consists of about 1.1 million distinct CDR3 sequences, with approximately 35% occurring once and the leading ten covering roughly 10%. This sample was taken from a study of Graves' ophthalmopathy and Graves' hyperthyroidism.

This sequence was found in an adult man with Graves' hyperthyroidism. Sequenced input: peripheral blood or thyroid tissue (not recorded which). This chain joins TRBV12-3 or TRBV12-4 and TRBJ1-2; 7 bases align to TRBD1. CDR3 in DNA: TGTGCCAGCAGGGACAGGCCTATTGGCTACACCTTC. As protein: CASRDRPIGYTF.